The next 17 T cell receptor beta chains were all read from a single sample in a study of blood T cells in healthy people across ages. Combining a sample-barcoded 5' primer with a J-beta primer mix, a second PCR ran for roughly 6 to 12 cycles. TCRdb reprocessed the 5' RACE reads via MiXCR and lists one record per CDR3 protein. The table includes about 940,000 distinct CDR3 sequences, roughly 50% detected once. Specimen: blood. The source of these receptors is a man aged 25 to 40 in good health.

Comments on this clonotype: Germline and junction disagree at one end, which may indicate a read error. The V gene is TRBV7-6, the J gene TRBJ2-5, with TRBD2 identical over 12 bases. The germline V gene has CDR1 SGHVS and CDR2 FNYEAQ. This CDR3 is built from 13 residues. The CDR3 is CAGSTSGGETQYF. The CDR3 coding sequence is TGTGCCGGCAGCACTAGCGGGGGGGAGACCCAGTACTTC.

This clonotype was seen only a few times. The J gene is TRBJ2-1, the V gene TRBV7-2; weak D call: TRBD2 (6 bases). This CDR3 is 15 amino acids long. CDR1 is SGHTA, CDR2 FQGNSA, per germline. The ends were cut back, 5 bases at V and 9 bases at J, with 20 bases in the middle. The DNA of the CDR3 is TGTGCCAGCAGCCGGGGACTCACAGAAAGGGTTGAGCAGTTCTTC. Protein: CASSRGLTERVEQFF.

This clonotype has a handful of counts. The rearrangement uses TRBV10-3 and TRBJ2-5; D is possibly TRBD2 (6 bases). The V gene's germline CDR1 is ENHRY and CDR2 SYGVKD. This CDR3 is built from 13 residues. Trimming left V 8 bases short and J 11 bases short, with 21 bases between. This chain's CDR3 is CAIGEEGFREQYF. The CDR3 region has the DNA TGTGCCATCGGCGAAGAGGGGTTCCGGGAGCAGTACTTC.

This clonotype was observed a few times. The chain combines TRBV7-2 with TRBJ2-3; D is possibly TRBD2 (6 bases). The CDR3 is made up of 16 amino acids. V was shortened by 0 bases and J by 4 bases, with 14 bases between the two germline ends. Germline CDR1 reads SGHTA; CDR2 reads FQGNSA. The CDR3 here is CASSLALRLVPDTQYF. Written as DNA, the CDR3 is TGTGCCAGCAGCTTAGCTTTACGACTAGTACCAGATACGCAGTATTTT.

The genes are TRBV4-1 and TRBJ2-3; possible D gene TRBD2, 5 bases. CDR1 and CDR2 (germline): MGHRA, YSYEKL. V gave up 1 base and J gave up 0 bases, with 11 bases separating them. The CDR3 is 16 amino acids. In DNA, the CDR3 is TGCGCCAGCAGCCAAGCGGGCGGGTGGAGCACAGATACGCAGTATTTT. Protein: CASSQAGGWSTDTQYF.

The chain combines TRBV6-1 with TRBJ2-4, with TRBD2 matching 10 bases. CDR3 length: 19 residues. Germline CDR1 is MNHNS and CDR2 is SASEGT. The ends lost 2 bases at V and 0 bases at J; junction bases unmatched: 10. The CDR3 sequence is CASSELAGALTLAKNIQYF. For the CDR3, the DNA is TGTGCCAGCAGTGAACTAGCGGGGGCCCTAACACTAGCCAAAAACATTCAGTACTTC.

The gene calls are TRBV20-1 and TRBJ2-7; 10 bases fit TRBD2. From germline, CDR1 is DFQATT and CDR2 SNEGSKA (reference sequence). The CDR3 length is 17 residues. V dropped 0 bases and J dropped 0; count of bases not matched to a gene: 8. CDR3 in amino acids: CSARDPQRGGSSYEQYF. The CDR3 region has the DNA TGCAGTGCTAGAGATCCCCAGCGGGGGGGTAGCTCCTACGAGCAGTACTTC.

This clonotype was observed a handful of times. The chain employs TRBV6-1 and TRBJ1-2; 7 bases are a match to TRBD1. This CDR3 spans 12 amino acids. V dropped 8 bases and J dropped 4; count of bases not matched to a gene: 4. The germline V gene has CDR1 MNHNS and CDR2 SASEGT. The CDR3 region has the DNA TGTGCCAGCGAGGGGACAGTCTATGGCTACACCTTC. Its protein product is CASEGTVYGYTF.

This clonotype was recorded only once. One base away lies a much larger clone, so this may be a sequencing read error. This chain links TRBV27 with TRBJ1-2; maybe TRBD1 (6 bases). CDR1 is MNHEY, CDR2 SMNVEV, per germline (reference sequence). The CDR3 has 14 amino acids. CDR3 sequence (DNA): TGTGCCGGCAGTTTCGGGGCAGGGGTGTATGGCTACACCTTC. Translating gives CAGSFGAGVYGYTF.

This clonotype occurred once. V is TRBV2 and J is TRBJ1-4; weak D call: TRBD1 (6 bases). V lost 4 bases and J 6 bases, leaving 15 bases between the germline ends. Germline V gene lookup returns CDR1 SNHLY and CDR2 FYNNEI. The CDR3 runs to 15 residues. For the CDR3, the DNA is TGTGCCAGCAGTGTACAATGGGACACCGATGAAAAACTGTTTTTT. Translated: CASSVQWDTDEKLFF. The complete variable domain, with remaining parts taken from reference TRBV2 and TRBJ1-4, reads EPEVTQTPSHQVTQMGQEVILRCVPISNHLYFYWYRQILGQKVEFLVSFYNNEISEKSEIFDDQFSVERPDGSNFTLKIRSTKLEDSAMYFCASSVQWDTDEKLFFGSGTQLSVL.

The rearrangement joins TRBV28 to TRBJ1-5; no definite D call. The CDR3 is 13 residues long. Trimming took 4 bases from V and 7 from J, leaving 11 bases between them. In germline, CDR1 is MDHEN, CDR2 SYDVKM. CDR3 DNA sequence: TGTGCCAGCAGTTGGTGGGAAGGGCAGCCCCAGCATTTT. This gives the protein CASSWWEGQPQHF.

This clonotype was counted a few times. The chain uses TRBV2 and TRBJ2-1, with unresolved D. Per germline, CDR1 SNHLY and CDR2 FYNNEI. V was cut by 2 bases and J by 9 bases, with 11 bases left in between. The CDR3 sequence is 13 residues long. CDR3 residues: CASSEQDETEQFF. The CDR3 region has the DNA TGTGCCAGCAGTGAACAGGACGAGACTGAGCAGTTCTTC.

This clonotype showed up just a few times. The rearrangement uses TRBV2 and TRBJ2-1; weak D call: TRBD2 (6 bases). V was pared by 1 base and J by 3 bases, with 16 bases between. The CDR3 spans 17 residues. CDR1 and CDR2 (germline): SNHLY, FYNNEI. The CDR3 spells CASSEEASVTFYNEQFF. DNA of the CDR3: TGTGCCAGCAGTGAAGAGGCTAGCGTTACATTCTACAATGAGCAGTTCTTC.

The rearrangement uses TRBV27 and TRBJ2-3; D is unclear. Trimming took off 6 bases at V and 5 bases at J, with 27 bases between the two ends. Germline CDR1 is MNHEY and CDR2 is SMNVEV (reference sequence). The CDR3 sequence is 18 residues long. The CDR3: CASSLTSFQDTEIDTQYF. DNA of the CDR3: TGTGCCAGCAGCCTGACATCTTTCCAGGATACGGAAATAGATACGCAGTATTTT.

Only a few counts were recorded for this clonotype. The chain employs TRBV20-1 and TRBJ2-7; 8 bases line up with TRBD1. V lost 6 bases to trimming and J lost 3 bases; unmatched junction nucleotides: 13. CDR3 length equals 15 residues. Per the germline V gene, CDR1 is DFQATT and CDR2 is SNEGSKA (reference sequence). Here the CDR3 DNA reads TGCAGTGCGCAAGACAGGGGAATATCTATCTACGAGCAGTACTTC. It codes for CSAQDRGISIYEQYF.

In its sample, this clonotype was seen once. The CDR3 DNA is TGTGCCAGCAGCCAAGGGACTACTCCCACTAACACCGGGGAGCTGTTTTTT. It is translated as CASSQGTTPTNTGELFF. The chain recombines TRBV3-1 with TRBJ2-2; the D gene is possibly TRBD2 (6 bases). CDR3 length: 17 residues. V lost 1 base and J lost 2, with 14 bases in between. Germline V CDR1 and CDR2: LGHDT, YNNKEL (reference sequence).

This clonotype showed up just a few times. The genes are TRBV3-1 and TRBJ1-2; TRBD1 might be the D (6 bases). Germline lookup yields CDR1 LGHDT and CDR2 YNNKEL (reference sequence). Trimming left V 2 bases short and J 6 bases short, with 10 bases between. The CDR3 extends over 13 amino acids. In nucleotides, the CDR3 is TGTGCCAGCAGCCAAATGCAGGGGAATGGCTACACCTTC. Its protein is CASSQMQGNGYTF.